These T cell receptor beta chains were read from a single sample in a study of T-cell memory formation after mild COVID-19. TCRdb itself ran the 5' RACE reads through MiXCR, one entry per CDR3 protein. The sample carries about 400,000 distinct CDR3 sequences, under 15% recorded once. The sequencing input was PBMCs or a T cell subset sorted from them (not recorded which). These TCRs come from a man between 18 and 35 years old who had mild COVID-19 (a few samples of this study predate the infection). Cell type and time point are not known. The conserved cysteine and the conserved F or W are not part of the CDR3 here. D genes are given only for firm matches.

d_gene	v_gene	j_gene	CDR3aa
NA	TRBV6-6	TRBJ1-6	ASSYGAGTTRSPLH
NA	TRBV6-2/TRBV6-3	TRBJ1-4	ASSIDAYEKLF
NA	TRBV12-3/TRBV12-4	TRBJ1-1	ASSPTLVLNTEAF
NA	TRBV5-1	TRBJ2-2	ASSGGQITGELF
NA	TRBV4-1	TRBJ1-1	ASSQIALNTEAF
TRBD2	TRBV4-3	TRBJ2-3	ASSQARVAGQDTQY
NA	TRBV21-1	TRBJ1-5	ASRGVLHTDQPQH
NA	TRBV4-1	TRBJ2-5	ASSQLRVVETQY
NA	TRBV7-2	TRBJ1-5	ASSTQEYQPQH
TRBD1	TRBV4-1	TRBJ1-2	ASSQVQGAGGYT
NA	TRBV4-3	TRBJ2-7	ASSQDLGRVAYEQY
NA	TRBV6-1	TRBJ2-1	ASSEVHTSEQF
NA	TRBV5-1	TRBJ2-5	ASSLSSQETQY
NA	TRBV12-3/TRBV12-4	TRBJ2-1	ASSFPDSLGNEQF
TRBD2	TRBV7-2	TRBJ2-7	ASSLVASGVNEQY
NA	TRBV4-3	TRBJ2-3	ASSQEGAGFTDTQY